The 14 T cell receptor beta chains below all came from one sample that was sequenced in a study of CD8+CD57+ T cells in acquired aplastic anemia. Whoever was chosen for sequencing had shown CD8+CD57+ cell expansion by flow cytometry. The use of genomic DNA as template underpinned the TCR beta VDJ and CDR3 profiling. MiXCR was run by TCRdb on the reads, yielding one entry per CDR3 protein. The repertoire holds 75,000 to 80,000 distinct CDR3 sequences, with 60% to 75% as singletons. Sequenced: sorted CD4+, CD8+, or CD8+CD57+ T cells (not recorded which) from PBMCs. These receptors all come from a human donor with aplastic anemia.

The chain combines TRBV4-1 with TRBJ2-5, with a tentative D call TRBD1 (6 bases). Trimming stripped 1 base from V and 1 base from J, with 16 bases between. This CDR3 is 17 amino acids long. Germline values: CDR1 MGHRA, CDR2 YSYEKL. CDR3 residues: CASSQGDISGRQETQYF. CDR3 nucleotide sequence: TGCGCCAGCAGCCAAGGGGACATTTCGGGTCGCCAAGAGACCCAGTACTTC.

This clonotype was detected only a few times. V usage is TRBV19 and J usage is TRBJ1-5; the match to TRBD1 covers 10 bases. Losses at the gene ends were 6 bases for V and 6 bases for J; bases not matched to a gene: 11. CDR3 length equals 16 residues. Per the germline V gene, CDR1 is LNHDA and CDR2 is SQIVND (reference sequence). CDR3 sequence: CASSRQGQGGGQPQHF. CDR3 nucleotides: TGTGCCAGTAGCCGCCAAGGACAGGGGGGGGGTCAGCCCCAGCATTTT.

This chain uses TRBV10-2 with TRBJ2-7; 9 bases map to TRBD2. The CDR3 has 15 amino acids. V gave up 0 bases and J gave up 1 base; unmatched junction bases: 1. Germline V gives CDR1 WSHSY, CDR2 SAAADI. CDR3 sequence reads: CASSESTSGSYEQYF. The CDR3 nucleotides are TGCGCCAGCAGTGAGTCGACTAGCGGATCCTACGAGCAGTACTTC.

This clonotype was detected many times. The V and J genes are TRBV19 and TRBJ1-1; D might be TRBD1 (6 bases). Per the germline V gene, CDR1 is LNHDA and CDR2 is SQIVND (reference sequence). This CDR3 is 14 amino acids long. Trimming pared 6 bases from V and 4 bases from J, leaving 15 bases between. In nucleotides, the CDR3 is TGTGCCAGTAGCCAGGACAGCCCGGGCACTGAAGCTTTCTTT. As protein: CASSQDSPGTEAFF.

V is TRBV9 and J is TRBJ2-7, with a tentative D call TRBD2 (5 bases). With 4 bases removed from V and 6 bases from J, the gap between germline ends came to 14 bases. The germline V gene has CDR1 SGDLS and CDR2 YYNGEE. This CDR3 is built from 13 residues. The CDR3 here is CASSLGGDGEQYF. The CDR3 DNA sequence: TGTGCCAGCAGCCTAGGAGGTGACGGCGAGCAGTACTTC.

The CDR3, as DNA: TGTGCCAGCAGCCAACCCGAGGCCTTAATCCACGAGCAGTACTTC. Amino acid sequence: CASSQPEALIHEQYF. The V gene is TRBV4-2, the J gene TRBJ2-7, with D unclear. V dropped 2 bases and J dropped 5 bases, with 16 bases sitting between them. The V gene's germline CDR1 is LGHNA and CDR2 YNFKEQ. This CDR3 comprises 15 residues.

This chain joins TRBV24-1 and TRBJ2-1; 13 bases map to TRBD2. The germline gives CDR1 KGHDR, CDR2 SFDVKD. CDR3 length: 20 residues. With V trimmed by 3 bases and J by 7 bases, 17 bases remained unmatched. DNA for the CDR3: TGTGCCACCAGTGATCCCAGGGGACTAGCGGGACCTGAATTAGGTAATGAGCAGTTCTTC. As protein: CATSDPRGLAGPELGNEQFF.

V is TRBV25-1 and J is TRBJ1-4; D is perhaps TRBD1 (5 bases). There are 14 residues in the CDR3. Per germline, CDR1 MGHDK and CDR2 SYGVNS. With 5 bases removed from V and 0 bases from J, the gap between germline ends came to 7 bases. CDR3 bases: TGTGCCAGCAGTAAGACAGCAACTAATGAAAAACTGTTTTTT. It translates to CASSKTATNEKLFF.

The chain has TRBV29-1 and TRBJ2-2; TRBD2 is a possible D gene (6 bases). This CDR3 region has 14 residues. Germline lookup yields CDR1 SQVTM and CDR2 ANQGSEA. Trimming took off 5 bases at V and 3 bases at J, with 13 bases between the two ends. CDR3 nucleotides: TGCAGCGTTCAAAGGGACTCTTACACCGGGGAGCTGTTTTTT. Amino acid sequence: CSVQRDSYTGELFF.

A few counts support this clonotype. The chain links TRBV4-1 to TRBJ1-2; weak D call: TRBD1 (5 bases). The CDR3 has 17 residues. Germline V gene sequence: CDR1 MGHRA, CDR2 YSYEKL. V lost 1 base to trimming and J lost 0 bases, with 15 bases between them. The CDR3 region has the DNA TGCGCCAGCAGCCAAGGGTACGGGGGGGACTCTAACTATGGCTACACCTTC. This codes for CASSQGYGGDSNYGYTF.

In its sample, this clonotype ranks as large. V and J are TRBV15 and TRBJ2-5; 7 bases align to TRBD2. CDR1 and CDR2 (germline): LNHNV, YYDKDF (reference sequence). V gave up 5 bases and J gave up 4 bases; unmatched junction bases: 4. This CDR3 comprises 13 residues. This chain's CDR3 is CATSWIAGETQYF. The CDR3 bases are TGTGCCACCAGCTGGATAGCGGGAGAGACCCAGTACTTC. Drawing the rest from reference TRBV15 and TRBJ2-5, the complete variable domain is DAMVIQNPRYQVTQFGKPVTLSCSQTLNHNVMYWYQQKSSQAPKLLFHYYDKDFNNEADTPDNFQSRRPNTSFCFLDIRSPGLGDTAMYLCATSWIAGETQYFGPGTRLLVL.

The chain employs TRBV2 and TRBJ1-3, with D possibly being TRBD1 (6 bases). The CDR3 is made up of 16 amino acids. CDR1 is SNHLY and CDR2 is FYNNEI in the germline V gene. Between the trimmed V and J ends, which lost 7 bases and 0 bases, there was a span of 16 bases. The CDR3 sequence: CASNGQQFSSGNTIYF. CDR3 DNA: TGTGCCAGCAATGGACAGCAGTTCTCCTCTGGAAACACCATATATTTT.

The chain is built from TRBV2 and TRBJ2-1; TRBD2 matches at 7 bases. CDR1 is SNHLY and CDR2 is FYNNEI in the germline V gene. V lost 1 base to trimming and J lost 7 bases; unmatched junction nucleotides: 7. This CDR3 is built from 15 residues. In nucleotides, the CDR3 is TGTGCCAGCAGTGAAGGTCTAGCGGAAGGGAATGAGCAGTTCTTC. Encoded protein: CASSEGLAEGNEQFF.

This clonotype occurred many times. The rearrangement links TRBV2 to TRBJ2-7; 8 bases fit TRBD1. There are 12 residues in the CDR3. Looked up from germline, CDR1 is SNHLY and CDR2 is FYNNEI. J gave up 5 bases and V 9 bases, and 6 bases lay outside the gene matches. The CDR3 bases are TGTGCCAGAAGACAGGGGATGAACGAGCAGTACTTC. This translates into CARRQGMNEQYF.